The present entry profiles one T cell receptor (beta chain) with its context. Its antigen remains undetermined. Base quality data are lacking; no much larger clone is found one base away. The germline V gene gives CDR1 as SGHRS and CDR2 as YFSETQ. Its CDR3 holds 13 amino acids, cysteine through phenylalanine. Only the CDR3 region is kept as DNA, spanning 39 bases read in frame from base 1. Trimming accounts for 7 bases at V and 7 bases at J, while the number of junction bases matched to no gene is 7. This specimen belongs to a study of cytomegalovirus exposure and HLA in healthy donors (dated by TCRdb to between 2016 and 2019). Turning to the overall study: According to an earlier analysis of 550 to 700 of the donors, about 179 million T cells yielded 90 million to 130 million unique TCR beta sequences and approximately 300 Gb of sequence data. All discovery cohort repertoires had been generated on a single sequencing platform. Because of strong linkage in the cohort, five DR-DQ haplotypes were treated as single units for association and clustering. Rather than drawing on any new phenotypic data, the later analysis identified candidate immune exposures from TCR beta sequences and the way those sequences occurred across donors. In an earlier analysis of about 590 of the donors, high-throughput TCR beta sequencing was used to judge whether each TCR beta V gene segment behaved as functional or pseudogenic. Along with the roughly 670-subject first cohort, a separate validation cohort of over a hundred different subjects was used. The study aimed to test whether signatures of past pathogen exposure could be identified by cataloging public T cell receptors. Of the 350 to 400 genotyped donors, 65% to 90% fell in the genetic ancestry cluster associated with self-reported Caucasian donors. The T cell repertoires of several hundred subjects were profiled by immunosequencing and related to cytomegalovirus serostatus. To predict cytomegalovirus infection status, the study brought together high-throughput TCR immunosequencing, statistical association of individual TCRs with disease status, and machine learning. In a later analysis, previously published TCR beta repertoires from 600 to 850 donors were re-analyzed and high-resolution HLA genotyping was added so that TCR occurrence patterns could be studied. Alongside the repertoire data, information on donor age, sex, ethnicity and CMV serostatus was compiled. Typing coverage varied by locus: about 620-630 donors for A, B, C, DRB1 and DQB1; roughly 500 for DQA1; more than 600 for DPA1; more than 450 for DPB1. Class I and class II HLA loci were covered by the typing at four-digit resolution. On average, around 230,000 unique TCR beta nucleotide sequences were sequenced per donor among 300 to 500 genotyped donors of the cohort, with roughly 18% of those sequences being non-productive. Around 300 gigabases of sequencing data and approximately 80 million unique TCR sequences were included in an early release covering about 700 HLA-typed donors. Genome-wide SNP genotypes for about 55% of the 666 donors were used in a later genetic analysis, which treated that subset as a discovery cohort. Findings and caveats that apply to the study as a whole: In a later analysis, TCR association rates were found to vary across HLA loci, with the most associated TCRs seen for DRB1 alleles and the fewest for HLA-C alleles. V-gene and J-gene trimming of TCR beta chains was associated with a missense DCLRE1C variant in a later genetic analysis, and the association was replicated in an independent cohort. Sequencing depth was assumed to be roughly uniform across donors in the presence/absence analyses, though that assumption may not hold. At a false discovery rate of 0.05, a later analysis linked under 20,000 TCR beta sequences to specific HLA alleles. Most TCR sequences were seen in very few donors, while some public TCRs were found in many individuals. In both the original and validation cohorts, the classifier was reported to diagnose cytomegalovirus status with high specificity and sensitivity. Several of the top co-occurrence clusters appeared to be linked to parvovirus B19, influenza, CMV and Epstein-Barr virus, according to a later analysis. Because HLA typing was missing for some donors at each locus, association tests included only the typed subset. A further reported finding was that TCR beta sequences accurately predicted the HLA-A and HLA-B alleles for most subjects in the first cohort. A few of the identified cytomegalovirus-associated TCR beta chains were confirmed in vitro to be specific for cytomegalovirus antigens. Over 15 rarely observed V segments, including chromosome 9 orphons, were excluded from the earlier analysis of just under 600 of the donors because counts were too low. Compared with equally common non-associated chains, HLA-associated TCR beta chains in a later analysis were more clonally expanded and had lower generation probabilities. Some IMGT-functional V segments, including TRBV6-2 and TRBV6-3, could not be told apart with the 87-base-pair reads, so those segments were excluded. In an earlier analysis of several hundred of the donors, most TCR beta V segments were observed in productive rearrangements about 87% or about 30% of the time, broadly matching IMGT annotations. In the study, approximately 150 TCR beta chains were listed as associated with cytomegalovirus. Only TCR beta chains were sequenced in this cohort, and the absence of alpha or paired-chain data limited detectable features. The sequencing pipeline was judged likely to have produced a cluster of highly shared sequence variants as a technical artifact. Linkage disequilibrium might explain the correlated functional status among segregating V segments, but an unknown experimental factor could not be excluded. Strong co-occurrence of HLA alleles, especially DR and DQ, made assigning TCR associations to individual alleles difficult. A later analysis found that most CMV-associated TCR beta chains appeared HLA-restricted, with HLA associations seemingly driven largely by CMV exposure. According to the authors, the approach could potentially be generalized to other disease states and immunological phenotypes. In a later genetic analysis, fewer N-insertions in productive TCRs were reported among donors in an Asian-associated ancestry cluster than the roughly 700-donor mean. Immune exposure information for the cohort was limited to CMV serostatus.

The library was built by means of the immunoSEQ multiplex PCR assay. For the multiplex PCR, a mixture combining 60 forward primers for TCR Vbeta segments and 13 reverse primers for TCR Jbeta segments was used. A multiplex PCR assay on genomic DNA amplified the CDR3 region of rearranged TCR beta genes. Amplified TCR beta libraries were sequenced as 87-base-pair reads on the Illumina HiSeq System. Per the original workflow: A later analysis tallied around 80 million unique TCR beta chains across the 650 to 750 repertoires, and some 12 million of those chains were shared by two or more donors. Raw reads were error-corrected and collapsed into unique sequences by a nearest-neighbor algorithm in which closely related sequences were merged to remove PCR and sequencing errors. V, D and J gene segments were assigned by aligning CDR3 sequences to IMGT reference sequences. For a sequence to be retained, a match of at least six nucleotides was required to both a V gene segment and a J gene segment. Rearrangements were called productive when the CDR3 lacked stop codons and stayed in frame with V and J; all others were non-productive. Following IMGT convention, CDR3 was defined as the stretch from the second conserved V-encoded cysteine up to the conserved J-encoded phenylalanine. The earlier analysis of fewer than 700 of the donors excluded sequences that lacked an unambiguous match to a single V gene segment. An earlier analysis of 500 to 600 of the donors classified V segments as functional when productive rearrangements were above 56.7% and as segregating when the standard deviation between donors was above 5%. A statistical classification framework was built for diagnosing cytomegalovirus status from the catalog of TCR beta chain sequences. In a later analysis, V and J genes were assigned by comparing TCR nucleotide sequences against IMGT/GENE-DB human TR gene sequences. Using the TCRdist pipeline, a later analysis assigned CDR3 sequences along with most-parsimonious VDJ recombination scenarios. In a later analysis, each TCR beta chain was defined by its CDR3 amino acid sequence together with its V-gene family, and reads without a unique V-gene family were excluded. To address suspected cross-contamination and a sequencing artifact, a later analysis removed approximately 590 highly shared, low-generation-probability nucleotide sequences. A later analysis calculated a clonal expansion index for each public chain from normalized within-repertoire ranks of inferred template counts. Generation probabilities in a later analysis came from a VDJ recombination model fitted to out-of-frame rearrangements, and those results were checked against IGoR. Hypergeometric tests were used in a later analysis to score TCR-TCR, TCR-HLA and TCR-CMV co-occurrence, with a repertoire-size bias correction applied to the TCR pairs. A later analysis estimated false discovery rates by permuting HLA or CMV assignments 20 times. In a later analysis, co-occurring TCRs were grouped with DBSCAN, and TCRdist sequence similarity was added when clustering was performed within HLA-allele-positive subsets. Repertoires with fewer than 30,000 or more than 120,000 public chains were left out of co-occurrence clustering, as were about five repertoires with anomalous nucleotide sharing. Imported from immuneACCESS, the table was reduced by TCRdb to in-frame sequences with V and J called. These copies leave out some clones; in studies compared against another copy, an unresolved V gene accounts for under half, and the cause of the remainder is not known. The V and J calls and clone size are taken from that table; D and trimming were inferred from the DNA. This sample is represented by about 150,000 clones; 84% of them were singletons. 0.38% of the sample lies in the top ten.

In total, approximately 610 healthy bone marrow donors made up the cohort. Cohort members were all nominally healthy when sampled, although unrecorded immune exposures were likely present. The donor tested CMV seronegative and was one of the 352 seronegative cohort members. Every donor gave a peripheral blood sample, and the peripheral blood mononuclear cells from that sample were used for TCR beta sequencing. The Qiagen DNeasy Blood Extraction Kit was used to extract genomic DNA from the blood cell samples. Sequencing was performed on PBMCs. The sequence came from a boy aged 2 to 10 in good health and CMV-seronegative. This chain is built from TRBV5-1 and TRBJ2-2, and 7 bases in between align with TRBD2. DNA sequence: TGCGCCAGCTGGCGGGAGCGGGTCGGGGAGCTGTTTTTT. Translated, this is CASWRERVGELFF.